The 20 T cell receptor beta chains in this list originate from one sample, sequenced in a study of T cell changes during pregnancy in multiple sclerosis. Assay used: immunoSEQ multiplex PCR; TCRdb lists only in-frame clones, some missing. The table includes 35,000 to 45,000 clones, 92% detected once. Material: peripheral blood. The receptors stem from a female donor with multiple sclerosis, enrolled in a pregnancy study.

V usage is TRBV5-1 and J usage is TRBJ1-1; no firm D call. Trimming took off 0 bases at V and 2 bases at J, with 14 bases between the two ends. Germline V CDR1 and CDR2: SGHRS, YFSETQ. There are 16 residues in the CDR3. The CDR3 nucleotides read TGCGCCAGCAGCTTGGCCCTCAGGAGTGAAAACACTGAAGCTTTCTTT. Its protein product is CASSLALRSENTEAFF.

This sequence joins TRBV25-1 and TRBJ2-5; unclear D gene. Looked up from germline, CDR1 is MGHDK and CDR2 is SYGVNS. Trimming pared 3 bases from V and 6 bases from J, leaving 20 bases between. The CDR3 totals 16 residues. This CDR3 is CASSDPVVGVVKTQYF. CDR3 coding DNA: TGTGCCAGCAGTGACCCCGTGGTTGGGGTTGTGAAGACCCAGTACTTC. Supplemented by reference TRBV25-1 and TRBJ2-5, the full variable domain reads EADIYQTPRYLVIGTGKKITLECSQTMGHDKMYWYQQDPGMELHLIHYSYGVNSTEKGDLSSESTVSRIRTEHFPLTLESARPSHTSQYLCASSDPVVGVVKTQYFGPGTRLLVL.

The V call is TRBV7-9, the J call TRBJ1-4; D gene unclear. Germline V gives CDR1 SEHNR, CDR2 FQNEAQ (reference sequence). Trimming cost V 6 bases and J 5 bases, with 13 bases left between them. This CDR3 has 14 amino acids. CDR3 bases: TGTGCCAGCAGTCTTCCCTCGCAGAATGAAAAACTGTTTTTT. Its protein is CASSLPSQNEKLFF.

The J gene is TRBJ1-6, the V gene TRBV7-6; D is possibly TRBD1 (6 bases). The CDR3 consists of 16 residues. CDR1 and CDR2 from the germline V gene are SGHVS and FNYEAQ. Trimming removed 1 base from V and 6 bases from J, with 13 bases in between. The CDR3 DNA follows: TGTGCCAGCAGCTTAGGCGGGGCAGGGGCTAATTCACCCCTCCACTTT. This translates into CASSLGGAGANSPLHF.

The table lists this clone with a few counts. The rearrangement uses TRBV4-3 and TRBJ1-1; unclear D gene. There are 13 residues in the CDR3. Looked up from germline, CDR1 is LGHNA and CDR2 is YSLEER. V lost 0 bases to trimming and J lost 11 bases, with 13 bases between them. The CDR3 bases are TGCGCCAGCAGCCAAGAAAGTTGGGCCGTTGCTTTCTTT. It translates to CASSQESWAVAFF.

The CDR3 nucleotides are TGTGCCAGCGGTATAGGGACGGGTAGCAATCAGCCCCAGCATTTT. Protein product: CASGIGTGSNQPQHF. The chain links TRBV6-1 to TRBJ1-5, with D perhaps TRBD1 (5 bases). The germline V gene encodes CDR1 MNHNS and CDR2 SASEGT. V shed 8 bases and J shed 0 bases, with 14 bases lying between them. The CDR3 spans 15 residues.

CDR3 amino acids: CAIRTGTGGTEQYF. Written as DNA, the CDR3 is TGTGCCATCCGGACCGGGACAGGGGGCACCGAGCAGTACTTC. The chain carries TRBV10-3 and TRBJ2-7; the match to TRBD1 covers 12 bases. Unmatched junction bases numbered 8, after V lost 8 bases and J lost 6 bases. The germline gives CDR1 ENHRY, CDR2 SYGVKD. CDR3 length: 14 residues.

CDR3 protein: CASSLQGGPYGYTF. The CDR3 nucleotides read TGTGCCAGCAGTTTACAGGGGGGCCCATATGGCTACACCTTC. The chain joins TRBV27 to TRBJ1-2; 7 bases are a match to TRBD1. Germline CDR1 and CDR2: MNHEY and SMNVEV (reference sequence). The ends lost 2 bases at V and 5 bases at J; junction bases unmatched: 5. This CDR3 is built from 14 residues.

The chain has TRBV6-1 and TRBJ2-1; D is perhaps TRBD2 (6 bases). The V end was cut by 3 bases, the J end by 4 bases, with 10 bases between. Germline CDR1 is MNHNS and CDR2 is SASEGT. This CDR3 contains 14 residues. CDR3 amino acids: CASSDAGPYNEQFF. The CDR3, as DNA: TGTGCCAGCAGTGATGCGGGACCTTACAATGAGCAGTTCTTC.

The rearrangement uses TRBV2 and TRBJ2-1, with D perhaps TRBD2 (6 bases). CDR1 is SNHLY, CDR2 FYNNEI, per germline. The CDR3 length is 15 residues. V shed 10 bases and J shed 1 base, with 17 bases lying between them. CDR3 in DNA: TGTGCCATTAAGACCGGGAGTATGTCCTACAATGAGCAGTTCTTC. Protein: CAIKTGSMSYNEQFF.

The gene calls are TRBV9 and TRBJ1-2; D unresolved. Trimming shortened V by 0 bases and J by 6 bases, and 21 bases separated the two germline ends. The CDR3 extends over 17 amino acids. Per germline, CDR1 SGDLS and CDR2 YYNGEE. CDR3 bases: TGTGCCAGCAGCGTAGGCCCCAGCGGGGATGACACAAATGGCTACACCTTC. Encoded protein: CASSVGPSGDDTNGYTF.

The gene calls are TRBV2 and TRBJ2-4; possible D gene TRBD2, 5 bases. Germline V gene lookup returns CDR1 SNHLY and CDR2 FYNNEI. The V end was cut by 3 bases, the J end by 0 bases, with 9 bases between. The CDR3 totals 15 residues. The CDR3 sequence: CASSETTLAKNIQYF. As DNA, the CDR3 is TGTGCCAGCAGTGAGACTACCCTAGCCAAAAACATTCAGTACTTC. The complete variable domain, with remaining parts taken from reference TRBV2 and TRBJ2-4, reads EPEVTQTPSHQVTQMGQEVILRCVPISNHLYFYWYRQILGQKVEFLVSFYNNEISEKSEIFDDQFSVERPDGSNFTLKIRSTKLEDSAMYFCASSETTLAKNIQYFGAGTRLSVL.

V is TRBV5-1 and J is TRBJ2-5; 14 bases map to TRBD2. Germline loops: CDR1 SGHRS, CDR2 YFSETQ. J was trimmed by 4 bases and V by 4 bases; bases with no gene match: 6. The CDR3 is 16 amino acids. The CDR3 region has the DNA TGCGCCAGCAGCCCCCAGACTAGCGGGAGGGCAGAGACCCAGTACTTC. This codes for CASSPQTSGRAETQYF.

This clone is classed as medium-sized (0.01 to 0.1%). The genes are TRBV6-1 and TRBJ1-5; TRBD1 matches 7 bases. V shed 0 bases and J 5 bases; nucleotides not matched to a gene: 7. CDR1 and CDR2 (germline): MNHNS, SASEGT. This CDR3 spans 16 amino acids. This CDR3 reads CASSEALDRIYQPQHF. In DNA, the CDR3 is TGTGCCAGCAGTGAAGCATTGGACAGGATCTATCAGCCCCAGCATTTT.

The chain employs TRBV11-3 and TRBJ2-5; D is undetermined. The CDR3 covers 13 residues. CDR1 and CDR2 (germline): SGHNT, YENEEA. V was cut by 6 bases and J by 1 base, with 9 bases left in between. The CDR3 loop reads CASSSYAQETQYF. CDR3 in DNA: TGTGCCAGCAGTAGCTACGCCCAAGAGACCCAGTACTTC.

As DNA, the CDR3 is TGTGCCAGTCGGGGGGGACGGGACATTCAGTACTTC. Residues: CASRGGRDIQYF. The J gene is TRBJ2-4, the V gene TRBV28; 8 bases fit TRBD2. The CDR3 is 12 residues long. Per the germline V gene, CDR1 is MDHEN and CDR2 is SYDVKM. V lost 9 bases, J lost 8 bases, and 6 bases stayed unmatched.

CDR3 sequence (DNA): TGTGCCAGCAGCCCACAGGGGCCCACTGAAGCTTTCTTT. Amino acid sequence: CASSPQGPTEAFF. The J gene is TRBJ1-1, the V gene TRBV6-5; 7 bases map to TRBD1. Germline V gene data show CDR1 as MNHEY and CDR2 as SVGAGI. The CDR3 is made up of 13 amino acids. V shed 6 bases, J shed 4 bases, and the junction held 5 bases outside the gene matches.

The rearrangement joins TRBV5-1 to TRBJ2-1, with D possibly being TRBD2 (5 bases). Trimming cost V 4 bases and J 9 bases, with 20 bases left between them. CDR1 and CDR2 (germline): SGHRS, YFSETQ. The CDR3 spans 15 residues. CDR3 sequence: CASSGSLPFGSEQFF. In DNA, the CDR3 is TGCGCCAGCAGCGGATCACTACCTTTTGGGAGTGAGCAGTTCTTC.

The chain has TRBV5-1 and TRBJ2-7; D tentatively fits TRBD1 or TRBD2 (5 bases each). The CDR3 runs to 15 residues. The germline CDR1 and CDR2 sequences are SGHRS and YFSETQ. Trimming cost V 2 bases and J 3 bases, with 15 bases left between them. CDR3 residues: CASSLDAGTRYEQYF. In DNA form, the CDR3 reads TGCGCCAGCAGCTTAGATGCCGGGACCCGCTACGAGCAGTACTTC.

The chain has TRBV5-1 and TRBJ2-2; D may be TRBD2 (5 bases). Germline CDR1 is SGHRS and CDR2 is YFSETQ. The CDR3 contains 19 residues. Trimming shortened V by 3 bases and J by 7 bases, and 28 bases separated the two germline ends. CDR3 region: CASSWNGPHQAPGIGELFF. In nucleotides, the CDR3 is TGCGCCAGCAGCTGGAACGGGCCGCATCAAGCGCCGGGAATCGGGGAGCTGTTTTTT.